Following are 22 T cell receptor beta chains from one sample sequenced in a study of blood T cells in healthy people across ages. Primed by a sample-barcoded 5' primer and a J-beta primer mix, a second PCR proceeded for about 6 to 11 cycles. MiXCR was run by TCRdb on the 5' RACE reads, yielding one entry per CDR3 protein. The sample gives about 1.5 million distinct CDR3 sequences, 35% to 45% of which show up once; over 3.5% is in the top ten. The sample comprised blood. The receptors were sampled from a woman younger than 30 in good health.

This clonotype turned up a few times. The chain links TRBV29-1 to TRBJ2-7, with TRBD1 matching over 7 bases. This CDR3 is 13 amino acids long. Unmatched junction bases numbered 9, after V lost 7 bases and J lost 3 bases. Germline CDR1 is SQVTM and CDR2 is ANQGSEA. In nucleotides, the CDR3 is TGCAGCGCGGAGACAGGGTCCGACTACGAGCAGTACTTC. It encodes CSAETGSDYEQYF.

This clonotype was counted only a few times. J is TRBJ1-5 and V is TRBV2; D is ambiguous. The CDR3 extends over 13 amino acids. The germline V gene has CDR1 SNHLY and CDR2 FYNNEI. V dropped 7 bases and J dropped 2 bases, with 9 bases sitting between them. CDR3 in amino acids: CASNPLGNQPQHF. CDR3 in DNA: TGTGCCAGCAACCCCCTCGGCAATCAGCCCCAGCATTTT.

This chain joins TRBV28 and TRBJ2-1; possibly TRBD2 for D (5 bases). The ends were cut back, 2 bases at V and 4 bases at J, with 30 bases in the middle. Germline V CDR1 and CDR2: MDHEN, SYDVKM. This CDR3 is 21 amino acids long. The CDR3 spells CASSLRRGASPLIRLYNEQFF. The CDR3, as DNA: TGTGCCAGCAGTTTAAGACGGGGAGCATCGCCATTAATCCGTTTATACAATGAGCAGTTCTTC.

This clonotype occurred a few times. V usage is TRBV5-1 and J usage is TRBJ2-1, with D perhaps matching TRBD2 (5 bases). CDR3 length: 18 residues. Germline V lookup: CDR1 SGHRS, CDR2 YFSETQ. V was clipped by 2 bases and J by 1 base, with 19 bases between them. CDR3 bases: TGCGCCAGCAGCTTACTTCCCGCCGGGGAGTATTCCTACAATGAGCAGTTCTTC. It encodes CASSLLPAGEYSYNEQFF.

This clonotype appeared a few times. The V gene is TRBV11-2, the J gene TRBJ2-7; tentatively, D is TRBD2 (6 bases). The germline V gene has CDR1 SGHAT and CDR2 FQNNGV. This CDR3 is built from 16 residues. V lost 4 bases to trimming and J lost 0 bases, with 16 bases between them. CDR3 nucleotides: TGTGCCAGCAGCTCGCCGGGACGGGAGAGCTCCTACGAGCAGTACTTC. Translation gives CASSSPGRESSYEQYF.

This clonotype was counted only a few times. The chain links TRBV29-1 to TRBJ1-4, with a possible D match to TRBD1 (6 bases). Germline values: CDR1 SQVTM, CDR2 ANQGSEA. Trimming removed 4 bases from V and 4 bases from J, with 7 bases in between. The CDR3 has 12 amino acids. CDR3 in amino acids: CSVGQDNEKLFF. As DNA, the CDR3 is TGCAGCGTTGGACAGGATAATGAAAAACTGTTTTTT.

This clonotype was seen only once. The chain combines TRBV28 with TRBJ2-4; 8 bases align to TRBD2. The CDR3 length is 16 residues. V lost 6 bases and J lost 2; bases outside the gene matches: 9. Germline V gene data show CDR1 as MDHEN and CDR2 as SYDVKM. The CDR3: CASSLLVAGPKNIQYF. CDR3 DNA: TGTGCCAGCAGCCTCCTAGTAGCGGGACCCAAAAACATTCAGTACTTC.

V gene TRBV27 combines with J gene TRBJ1-2, with TRBD1 matching over 8 bases. The CDR3 totals 18 residues. V trimming: 5 bases; J trimming: 6 bases; junction bases outside the gene matches: 20. Germline CDR1 MNHEY, CDR2 SMNVEV (reference sequence). For the CDR3, the DNA is TGTGCCAGCAGTCCTTTGATGGGCAGGGGGCTGGGAAGTGATGGCTACACCTTC. Translated, it gives CASSPLMGRGLGSDGYTF.

The chain is built from TRBV5-4 and TRBJ2-1, with TRBD2 matching over 10 bases. V lost 0 bases and J lost 6; bases outside the gene matches: 3. This CDR3 is built from 15 residues. Germline V lookup: CDR1 SGHNT, CDR2 YYREEE (reference sequence). In nucleotides, the CDR3 is TGTGCCAGCAGCTTGGACCAGCGGGGGGGCAATGAGCAGTTCTTC. Its protein is CASSLDQRGGNEQFF.

The table lists this clonotype with a few counts. J is TRBJ2-3 and V is TRBV7-2; the D gene is possibly TRBD2 (5 bases). V shed 6 bases and J shed 2 bases, with 12 bases lying between them. The germline gives CDR1 SGHTA, CDR2 FQGNSA. The CDR3 runs to 14 residues. The CDR3 is CASRTWGATDTQYF. CDR3 in DNA: TGTGCCAGCAGGACGTGGGGAGCCACAGATACGCAGTATTTT.

Comment on this clonotype: Relative to the germline gene, one junction end is altered; a read error may explain this. V usage is TRBV2 and J usage is TRBJ2-3, with unresolved D. Germline V gene sequence: CDR1 SNHLY, CDR2 FYNNEI. This CDR3 has 14 amino acids. As DNA, the CDR3 is TGTGCCAGCAGGGAAGGGCCCAACACAGATACGCAGTATTTT. Translating gives CASREGPNTDTQYF.

V and J are TRBV24-1 and TRBJ2-5, with 14 positions matching TRBD2. The CDR3 loop spans 17 amino acids. J gave up 3 bases and V 4 bases, and 6 bases lay outside the gene matches. The V gene's germline CDR1 is KGHDR and CDR2 SFDVKD. The CDR3 DNA sequence: TGTGCCACCAGTGAGCGCCCGGGACTAGCGGGGGAAGAGACCCAGTACTTC. Its protein is CATSERPGLAGEETQYF.

As regards this clonotype: A read error may be the cause here, since a much bigger clone is one base away. This chain uses TRBV7-9 with TRBJ2-1, with 7 bases that match TRBD2. The J call is in doubt because the DNA end fits TRBJ2-7 better. The CDR3 totals 15 residues. Germline lookup yields CDR1 SEHNR and CDR2 FQNEAQ (reference sequence). The DNA of the CDR3 is TGTGCCAGCAGCTTTTACACTAGCGCTAACAATGAGCAGTACTTC. Its translation is CASSFYTSANNEQYF.

The chain recombines TRBV6-2 or TRBV6-3 with TRBJ2-7; D gene uncertain. V was shortened by 11 bases and J by 0 bases, with 11 bases between the two germline ends. CDR1 and CDR2 (germline): MNHEY, SVGEGT. CDR3 length: 12 residues. The CDR3 nucleotides read TGTGCCGGTTCAAGAAACTCCTACGAGCAGTACTTC. Translated, it gives CAGSRNSYEQYF.

The chain carries TRBV2 and TRBJ2-1, with D unresolved. The CDR3 has 11 residues. CDR1 SNHLY and CDR2 FYNNEI come from the germline V gene. V lost 6 bases and J lost 10, with 10 bases in between. Written as DNA, the CDR3 is TGTGCCAGCAGGGCGGAGACCGAGCAGTTCTTC. As protein: CASRAETEQFF.

This clonotype occurred a few times. The chain carries TRBV25-1 and TRBJ2-1, with TRBD1 matching over 7 bases. The DNA end lines up better with TRBJ2-7; the J call may be wrong. The germline V gene encodes CDR1 MGHDK and CDR2 SYGVNS. The CDR3 contains 16 residues. The CDR3 DNA sequence: TGTGCCAGCAGTGAAAAGACAGGGAGCTCCTACAATGAGCAGTACTTC. Its protein product is CASSEKTGSSYNEQYF.

This chain joins TRBV7-2 and TRBJ2-1; 7 bases align to TRBD2. The closer fit of TRBJ2-7 to the DNA end suggests the J call may be wrong. From germline, CDR1 is SGHTA and CDR2 FQGNSA. The CDR3 extends over 15 amino acids. This CDR3 is CASSFSGGTYNEQYF. Here the CDR3 DNA reads TGTGCCAGCAGCTTTTCGGGAGGCACTTACAATGAGCAGTACTTC.

The chain has TRBV5-1 and TRBJ2-1; perhaps TRBD1 as D (7 bases). Germline V gene sequence: CDR1 SGHRS, CDR2 YFSETQ. The V gene lost 6 bases and the J gene lost 1 base, with 14 bases spanning the gap. CDR3 length equals 15 residues. The CDR3 loop reads CASTKAGGSYNEQFF. In nucleotides, the CDR3 is TGCGCCAGCACCAAAGCAGGGGGGTCCTACAATGAGCAGTTCTTC.

CDR3 bases: TGCGCCAGCAGCTTGGTTGGAGAGGAGAACTATGGCTACACCTTC. It translates to CASSLVGEENYGYTF. The chain couples TRBV5-1 to TRBJ1-2; D ambiguous. The length of the CDR3 is 15 residues. V was trimmed by 0 bases and J by 2 bases, leaving 11 bases between them. Per germline, CDR1 SGHRS and CDR2 YFSETQ.

The CDR3 reads CASSFPGQATQYF. In DNA form, the CDR3 reads TGTGCCAGCAGTTTTCCGGGACAGGCGACCCAGTACTTC. The chain combines TRBV27 with TRBJ2-5, with 8 bases aligning to TRBD1. V shed 3 bases, J shed 7 bases, and the junction held 4 bases outside the gene matches. Germline CDR1 reads MNHEY; CDR2 reads SMNVEV (reference sequence). The CDR3 is made up of 13 amino acids.

The chain combines TRBV7-9 with TRBJ1-2; 10 positions agree with TRBD1. Germline V CDR1 and CDR2: SEHNR, FQNEAQ (reference sequence). The CDR3 consists of 15 residues. Trimming removed 5 bases from V and 8 bases from J; junction bases left unmatched: 11. Here the CDR3 reads CASSQGDRGWGGYTF. The CDR3 DNA reads TGTGCCAGCAGCCAAGGGGACAGGGGATGGGGCGGCTACACCTTC. Full variable domain (missing parts from reference TRBV7-9 and TRBJ1-2): DTGVSQNPRHKITKRGQNVTFRCDPISEHNRLYWYRQTLGQGPEFLTYFQNEAQLEKSRLLSDRFSAERPKGSFSTLEIQRTEQGDSAMYLCASSQGDRGWGGYTFGSGTRLTVV.

This clonotype is labeled medium-sized. The rearrangement joins TRBV4-3 to TRBJ2-1, with a weak D call TRBD2 (6 bases). Germline V gives CDR1 LGHNA, CDR2 YSLEER. This CDR3 region has 15 residues. V lost 1 base, J lost 4 bases, and 11 bases lay in between. The CDR3 region is CASSQAGVSYNEQFF. The CDR3 DNA reads as TGCGCCAGCAGCCAAGCGGGGGTCAGTTACAATGAGCAGTTCTTC.